The sequence of this TCR beta chain was determined in a study of shared clonotypes between healthy human individuals. Points from the study as a whole: On the whole, naive subsets had larger estimated richness than memory subsets had. Sampling used blood alone; tissue repertoires probably differ.

The CDR3 has 16 amino acids. The germline CDR1 and CDR2 sequences are MNHEY and SVGAGI. Trimming left V 0 bases short and J 0 bases short, with 12 bases between. On this clone itself: Its antigen is not identified.

TCRdb's copy holds only in-frame clones and misses some; the assay was immunoSEQ multiplex PCR. The sample contains 300,000 to 400,000 clones, roughly 91% of which appear only once. The chain recombines TRBV6-5 with TRBJ2-7; D is unresolved. What was sequenced was memory CD8+ T cells sorted from blood. The subset was: CD45RO+ cells pooled with CCR7-negative TemRA cells. The TCR comes from a man between 18 and 29 years old in good health. The chain's CDR3 is CASSYSGFLYSYEQYF. CDR3 nucleotide sequence: TGTGCCAGCAGTTACTCGGGCTTCCTATACTCCTACGAGCAGTACTTC.